This is a list of T cell receptor beta chains from one sample in a study of CD8 T cells in Susac syndrome. TCRdb re-called the immunoSEQ multiplex PCR reads with MiXCR, one entry per CDR3 protein. The data show 150,000 to 200,000 distinct CDR3 sequences, about 93% seen once. Source material: CD4+ T cells from PBMCs. Receptors were obtained from a human donor with multiple sclerosis. The CDR3 runs from the conserved cysteine through the conserved F or W.

CDR3 protein: CASSPQGTEAFF
V gene: TRBV19
J gene: TRBJ1-1

CDR3 protein: CASSQDGGGGSRTDTQYF
V gene: TRBV4-2
J gene: TRBJ2-3

CDR3 protein: CASSPGTVYNSPLHF
V gene: TRBV11-2
J gene: TRBJ1-6

CDR3 protein: CASSQAGGLGEKLFF
V gene: TRBV4-2
J gene: TRBJ1-4

CDR3 protein: CASSSGWEQYF
V gene: TRBV11-2
J gene: TRBJ2-7

CDR3 protein: CASSLKQDYGNEKLFF
V gene: TRBV6-2/TRBV6-3
J gene: TRBJ1-4

CDR3 protein: CATSPRGGGNTEAFF
V gene: TRBV2
J gene: TRBJ1-1

CDR3 protein: CASHRRDSGRAADTQYF
V gene: TRBV5-1
J gene: TRBJ2-3

CDR3 protein: CAISIGTSGSEGYEQYF
V gene: TRBV10-3
J gene: TRBJ2-7

CDR3 protein: CASSLRLQETQYF
V gene: TRBV28
J gene: TRBJ2-5

CDR3 protein: CASSSSTMEETQYF
V gene: TRBV28
J gene: TRBJ2-5

CDR3 protein: CASSGQVPAETQYF
V gene: TRBV6-5
J gene: TRBJ2-5

CDR3 protein: CASNRGGYNEQFF
V gene: TRBV2
J gene: TRBJ2-1

CDR3 protein: CASSRETSGSYEQYF
V gene: TRBV4-3
J gene: TRBJ2-7

CDR3 protein: CASSKDSGEQFF
V gene: TRBV28
J gene: TRBJ2-1

CDR3 protein: CASSVNSFSGNTIYF
V gene: TRBV9
J gene: TRBJ1-3

CDR3 protein: CASSPPRQTPGYTEAFF
V gene: TRBV3-1
J gene: TRBJ1-1

CDR3 protein: CASRGTGVSGYTF
V gene: TRBV27
J gene: TRBJ1-2

CDR3 protein: CASSRGMETQYF
V gene: TRBV7-2
J gene: TRBJ2-5

CDR3 protein: CATSRVRETQYF
V gene: TRBV15
J gene: TRBJ2-5

CDR3 protein: CSARGAGTSTDTQYF
V gene: TRBV20-1
J gene: TRBJ2-3

CDR3 protein: CASSQDTRALGNTIYF
V gene: TRBV4-1
J gene: TRBJ1-3

CDR3 protein: CASSLGGYYEQYF
V gene: TRBV5-1
J gene: TRBJ2-7

CDR3 protein: CSAKRQGAGQPQHF
V gene: TRBV20-1
J gene: TRBJ1-5

CDR3 protein: CASSARLGAETQYF
V gene: TRBV19
J gene: TRBJ2-5

CDR3 protein: CASSPPGTSQETQYF
V gene: TRBV11-2
J gene: TRBJ2-5

CDR3 protein: CASSQEIRAGEQFF
V gene: TRBV3-1
J gene: TRBJ2-1

CDR3 protein: CAIGGSYTDTQYF
V gene: TRBV19
J gene: TRBJ2-3

CDR3 protein: CASSLAGLAGETQYF
V gene: TRBV5-6
J gene: TRBJ2-5

CDR3 protein: CASSPREDQPQHF
V gene: TRBV18
J gene: TRBJ1-5

CDR3 protein: CAWSVEGSTEAFF
V gene: TRBV30
J gene: TRBJ1-1

CDR3 protein: CASSVRQGSYEQYF
V gene: TRBV18
J gene: TRBJ2-7

CDR3 protein: CATSRVTGVIRTDTQYF
V gene: TRBV15
J gene: TRBJ2-3

CDR3 protein: CSARAPGGDTEAFF
V gene: TRBV20-1
J gene: TRBJ1-1

CDR3 protein: CASSLTGGLQETQYF
V gene: TRBV7-3
J gene: TRBJ2-5

CDR3 protein: CASSLTGSGNTIYF
V gene: TRBV28
J gene: TRBJ1-3

CDR3 protein: CASSPTTSGVREQFF
V gene: TRBV9
J gene: TRBJ2-1

CDR3 protein: CASRTGGTGELFF
V gene: TRBV12-3/TRBV12-4
J gene: TRBJ2-2

CDR3 protein: CASSDPTGDYGYTF
V gene: TRBV4-1
J gene: TRBJ1-2

CDR3 protein: CASSEGDRGNEKLFF
V gene: TRBV2
J gene: TRBJ1-4

CDR3 protein: CASSIQQGTEAFF
V gene: TRBV19
J gene: TRBJ1-1

CDR3 protein: CASSASDFLSYNEQFF
V gene: TRBV2
J gene: TRBJ2-1

CDR3 protein: CASSWDIYYEQYF
V gene: TRBV7-2
J gene: TRBJ2-7

CDR3 protein: CASGGTHPQNIQYF
V gene: TRBV11-2
J gene: TRBJ2-4

CDR3 protein: CASRPQGYDYGYTF
V gene: TRBV28
J gene: TRBJ1-2

CDR3 protein: CASSKIGELAGVPDTQYF
V gene: TRBV6-1
J gene: TRBJ2-3

CDR3 protein: CASTYPPSDEQFF
V gene: TRBV7-2
J gene: TRBJ2-1

CDR3 protein: CASSVGDNEQFF
V gene: TRBV28
J gene: TRBJ2-1

CDR3 protein: CASRLYGDTGELFF
V gene: TRBV19
J gene: TRBJ2-2

CDR3 protein: CASSFPANPYEQYF
V gene: TRBV28
J gene: TRBJ2-7